The text below deals with one TCR beta chain. Which antigen it targets is not known. No per-base quality is available; no much larger clone lies one base away. The library was obtained by the immunoSEQ multiplex PCR assay. A mixture of 60 forward primers for TCR Vbeta segments and 13 reverse primers for TCR Jbeta segments was used in the multiplex PCR. The CDR3 region of rearranged TCR beta genes was amplified from genomic DNA with a multiplex PCR assay. The Illumina HiSeq System was used to sequence the amplified TCR beta libraries as 87-base-pair reads. As for the original processing: Across the 500 to 850 repertoires, a later analysis counted tens of millions of unique TCR beta chains, 9.5 million to 13 million of which were shared by at least two donors. Raw reads were error-corrected and collapsed into unique sequences by a nearest-neighbor algorithm in which closely related sequences were merged to remove PCR and sequencing errors. Alignment of CDR3 sequences to IMGT reference sequences was used to assign V, D and J gene segments. Each retained sequence needed at least a six-nucleotide match to both a V gene segment and a J gene segment. A rearrangement was called productive if the CDR3 had no stop codons and remained in frame with V and J, and every other rearrangement was called non-productive. CDR3 was defined according to IMGT convention as the region running from the second conserved V-encoded cysteine to the conserved J-encoded phenylalanine. In an earlier analysis of around 600 of the donors, sequences lacking an unambiguous match to a single V gene segment were excluded. An earlier analysis of roughly 590 of the donors called V segments functional above 56.7% productive rearrangements and segregating when the between-donor standard deviation exceeded 5%. A statistical classification framework was built for diagnosing cytomegalovirus status from the catalog of TCR beta chain sequences. A later analysis assigned V and J genes by comparing TCR nucleotide sequences with IMGT/GENE-DB human TR gene sequences. The TCRdist pipeline was used in a later analysis to assign CDR3 sequences and most-parsimonious VDJ recombination scenarios. In a later analysis, every TCR beta chain was defined by the combination of its CDR3 amino acid sequence and its V-gene family, and reads without a unique V-gene family were dropped. To address suspected cross-contamination and a sequencing artifact, a later analysis removed 592 highly shared, low-generation-probability nucleotide sequences. For each public chain, a later analysis derived a clonal expansion index from normalized ranks of inferred template counts within each repertoire. A later analysis computed generation probabilities with a VDJ recombination model fitted to out-of-frame rearrangements, and checked the results against IGoR. Hypergeometric tests were used in a later analysis to score TCR-TCR, TCR-HLA and TCR-CMV co-occurrence, with a repertoire-size bias correction applied to the TCR pairs. To estimate false discovery rates, a later analysis permuted the HLA or CMV assignments 20 times. In a later analysis, co-occurring TCRs were grouped using DBSCAN, and TCRdist sequence similarity was added for clustering within HLA-allele-positive subsets. For co-occurrence clustering, repertoires with fewer than 30,000 or more than 120,000 public chains were excluded, along with four to six repertoires with anomalous nucleotide sharing. The clones in this table, taken by TCRdb from immuneACCESS, are in-frame only. Not every clone is retained; where verified, under half of the shortfall comes from an unresolved V gene, and the cause of the rest is unknown. Clone size and the V and J calls come from that table; the DNA yielded D and trimming. Within this sample are approximately 150,000 clones, with around three quarters of them counted one time only. 2.1% of the sample comes from the top ten.

The sample comes from a study of cytomegalovirus exposure and HLA in healthy donors (dated by TCRdb to 2016 to 2017). The study in broad terms: An earlier analysis of a few hundred of the donors reported about 260 Gb of sequence data and 117 million unique TCR beta sequences obtained from around 190 million T cells. An early release that covered approximately 600 HLA-typed donors contained approximately 300 gigabases of sequencing data and 65 million to 100 million unique TCR sequences. Among the roughly 400 genotyped donors, around 81% belonged to the genetic ancestry cluster associated with self-reported Caucasian donors. The study aimed to test whether signatures of past pathogen exposure could be identified by cataloging public T cell receptors. Using immunosequencing, the study profiled T cell repertoires from 666 subjects and related those repertoires to cytomegalovirus serostatus. Besides the first cohort of roughly 660 subjects, a separate validation cohort made up of 90 to 150 different subjects was used. The study combined high-throughput TCR immunosequencing, statistical association of individual TCRs with disease status, and machine learning to predict cytomegalovirus infection status. In a later analysis, previously published TCR beta repertoires from 550 to 750 donors were re-analyzed and high-resolution HLA genotyping was added so that TCR occurrence patterns could be studied. The later analysis used no new phenotypic data to find candidate immune exposures, relying instead on TCR beta sequences and their occurrence across donors. To decide whether each TCR beta V gene segment behaved as functional or pseudogenic, an earlier analysis of some 600 of the donors relied on high-throughput TCR beta sequencing. Donor age, sex, ethnicity and CMV serostatus were compiled alongside the repertoire data. Genome-wide SNP genotypes for about 65% of the 666 donors were used in a later genetic analysis, which treated that subset as a discovery cohort. All discovery cohort repertoires had been generated using a single sequencing platform. HLA typing included class I and class II loci at four-digit resolution. Typing coverage differed by locus: A, B, C, DRB1 and DQB1 were typed in roughly 620-630 donors, DQA1 in about 510, DPA1 in 600 to 610, and DPB1 in roughly 450. Four to six DR-DQ haplotypes were handled as single units for association and clustering, since linkage in the cohort was strong. Among roughly 400 genotyped donors of the cohort, an average of approximately 240,000 unique TCR beta nucleotide sequences was sequenced per donor, of which about 19% were non-productive. Broader findings and caveats from the paper: A few of the identified cytomegalovirus-associated TCR beta chains were confirmed in vitro to be specific for cytomegalovirus antigens. Correlated functional status among segregating V segments might be attributable to linkage disequilibrium, but an unknown experimental factor could not be ruled out. A later analysis found that HLA-associated TCR beta chains were more clonally expanded and had lower generation probabilities than equally common non-associated chains. For the cohort, immune exposure information was limited to CMV serostatus. Assigning TCR associations to individual alleles was difficult when HLA alleles, especially DR and DQ, strongly co-occurred. HLA typing was unavailable for some donors at each locus, so association tests used only the typed subset. A further reported finding was that TCR beta sequences accurately predicted the HLA-A and HLA-B alleles for most subjects in the first cohort. Several of the top co-occurrence clusters appeared to be linked to parvovirus B19, influenza, CMV and Epstein-Barr virus, according to a later analysis. In a later genetic analysis, a missense DCLRE1C variant was associated with V-gene and J-gene trimming of TCR beta chains, and the association was replicated in an independent cohort. Because counts were too low, approximately 18 rarely observed V segments, including chromosome 9 orphons, were excluded from the earlier analysis of roughly 580 of the donors. Sequencing depth was assumed to be roughly uniform across donors in the presence/absence analyses, though that assumption may not hold. It was suggested by the authors that the approach could potentially be generalized to other disease states and immunological phenotypes. The 87-base-pair reads could not distinguish some IMGT-functional V segments, including TRBV6-2 and TRBV6-3, so those segments were excluded. Only TCR beta chains were sequenced in this cohort, and the absence of alpha or paired-chain data limited detectable features. A cluster of highly shared sequence variants was judged likely to be a technical artifact of the sequencing pipeline. In a later analysis, TCR association rates were found to vary across HLA loci, with the most associated TCRs seen for DRB1 alleles and the fewest for HLA-C alleles. In an earlier analysis of around 600 of the donors, most TCR beta V segments were observed in productive rearrangements about 87% or about 30% of the time, broadly matching IMGT annotations. The study gave a list of 150 to 200 TCR beta chains associated with cytomegalovirus. While some public TCRs were present in many individuals, most TCR sequences turned up only very rarely across donors. According to a later genetic analysis, donors in an Asian-associated ancestry cluster had fewer N-insertions in productive TCRs than the approximately 650-donor mean. Most CMV-associated TCR beta chains appeared to be HLA-restricted in a later analysis, and the HLA associations seemed to be driven largely by CMV exposure. At a false discovery rate of 0.05, a later analysis linked around 17,000 TCR beta sequences to specific HLA alleles. The classifier was reported to diagnose cytomegalovirus status with high specificity and sensitivity in both the original and validation cohorts.

Including cysteine and phenylalanine, the CDR3 has 15 amino acids. The DNA shown is the 45-base CDR3, in frame from base 1. The germline V gene yields MNHEY for CDR1 and SVGAGI for CDR2. Clipping removes 5 bases from V and 4 bases from J, with 5 as the unmatched junction base count. The cohort consisted of hundreds of healthy bone marrow donors. Cohort members were all nominally healthy when sampled, although unrecorded immune exposures were likely present. The donor tested CMV seronegative and was one of the 352 seronegative cohort members. A peripheral blood sample was provided by each donor, and peripheral blood mononuclear cells were used for TCR beta sequencing. The Qiagen DNeasy Blood Extraction Kit was used to extract genomic DNA from the blood cell samples.

Rearrangement joined TRBV6-5 to TRBJ1-2, with 12 bases aligning to TRBD1. The sequencing sample was made of PBMCs. The receptor comes from a man aged 35 to 55 in good health and CMV-seronegative. CDR3 sequence: CASSLRDRGPYGYTF. The base sequence is TGTGCCAGCAGTCTTAGGGACAGGGGGCCCTATGGCTACACCTTC.